Detailed here is one T cell receptor beta chain. Its antigen is not known. The CDR3 consists of 16 residues. Trimming stripped 4 bases from V and 0 bases from J, with 15 bases between. CDR1 is SGHRS, CDR2 YFSETQ, per germline. Time point defined: baseline, week 1 (first vaccination visit). As for treatment: pre-vaccination baseline after standard-of-care therapy. Donor diagnoses consisted of new WHO grade 3 or 4 IDH1-mutant, ATRX-lost astrocytomas. This record belongs to a study of a mutant IDH1 vaccine in newly diagnosed glioma. Study context: Pretreatment consisted of radiotherapy, temozolomide, or both, with most receiving both.

Generated by immunoSEQ multiplex PCR, the TCRdb table keeps only in-frame clones and is missing some. The sample lists about 92,000 clones, about four fifths occurring once. General study points: Apparently, pseudoprogression bore no relation to changes among the top peripheral T cell clonotypes.

Material: PBMCs, obtained from a glioma patient treated with radiotherapy, temozolomide or both. V usage is TRBV5-1 and J usage is TRBJ2-3, with D perhaps matching TRBD1 (6 bases). The TCR originated in a woman in her fifties or sixties with glioma. The DNA for the CDR3 is TGCGCCAGCAGCGGGGGCTCCAGCCTTAGCACAGATACGCAGTATTTT. This codes for CASSGGSSLSTDTQYF.